This T cell receptor (beta chain) was captured by sequencing in a study of blood T cell repertoires in COVID-19. Study background: Collection of acute and convalescent COVID-19 samples took place in the United States, Italy and Spain. Sample material is recorded as cDNA or gDNA derived from T cells, B-cell-depleted T cells, or PBMCs.

Original methodology: Amplification with reference gene primers provided the estimates of nucleated cell counts. The repertoire was sequenced with immunoSEQ multiplex PCR; TCRdb's copy has only in-frame clones and lacks some. V, J and clone size reflect that table, while D and trimming were determined from the DNA. Of over 85,000 clones listed, 70% to 90% were seen once; the top ten hold around 8.1%. Trimming shortened V by 4 bases and J by 8 bases, and 12 bases separated the two germline ends. CDR3 size: 12 residues. Germline assignment: CDR1 SQVTM and CDR2 ANQGSEA. The source is a woman in her seventies with acute or convalescent COVID-19. Sequenced input: peripheral blood. The chain has TRBV29-1 and TRBJ2-1, with D unclear. The CDR3 protein is CSVGMEAYEQFF. The CDR3 bases are TGCAGCGTTGGGATGGAAGCGTATGAGCAGTTCTTC.